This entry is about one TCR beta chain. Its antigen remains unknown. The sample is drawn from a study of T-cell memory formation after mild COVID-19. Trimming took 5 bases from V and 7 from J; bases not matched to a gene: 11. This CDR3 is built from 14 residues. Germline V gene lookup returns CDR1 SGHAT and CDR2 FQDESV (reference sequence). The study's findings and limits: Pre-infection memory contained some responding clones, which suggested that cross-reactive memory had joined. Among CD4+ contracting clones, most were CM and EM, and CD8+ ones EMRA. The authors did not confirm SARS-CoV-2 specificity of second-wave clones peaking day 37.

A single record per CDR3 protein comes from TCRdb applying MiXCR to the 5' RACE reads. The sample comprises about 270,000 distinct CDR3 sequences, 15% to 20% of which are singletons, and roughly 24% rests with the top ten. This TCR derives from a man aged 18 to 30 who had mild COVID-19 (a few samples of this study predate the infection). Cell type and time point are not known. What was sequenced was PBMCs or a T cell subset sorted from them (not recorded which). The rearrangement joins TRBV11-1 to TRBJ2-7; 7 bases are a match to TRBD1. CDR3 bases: TGTGCCAGCAGCCCCGATTCAGGGGGTCGGGAGCAGTACTTC. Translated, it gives CASSPDSGGREQYF. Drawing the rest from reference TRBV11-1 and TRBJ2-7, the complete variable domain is EAEVAQSPRYKITEKSQAVAFWCDPISGHATLYWYRQILGQGPELLVQFQDESVVDDSQLPKDRFSAERLKGVDSTLKIQPAELGDSAMYLCASSPDSGGREQYFGPGTRLTVT.